This T cell receptor beta chain originates from a study of cytomegalovirus exposure and HLA in healthy donors. Trimming at V came to 4 bases and at J to 12 bases, leaving 15 bases not matched to a gene. Looked up from germline, CDR1 is SGHTA and CDR2 is FQGTGA. CDR3 length equals 15 residues. The PCR was carried out with 60 Vbeta primers and 13 Jbeta primers. TCRdb's table, derived via immunoSEQ multiplex PCR, lists solely in-frame clones and lacks some. Counted here are around 120,000 clones, more than 65% occurring once; the ten biggest clones make up about 2.4%. The sample consisted of PBMCs. This chain joins TRBV7-3 and TRBJ2-1, with 7 bases identical to TRBD2. This receptor was obtained from a woman in her fifties or sixties in good health and CMV-seropositive. CDR3 sequence reads: CASSSTGGLETGQFF. In DNA, the CDR3 is TGTGCCAGCAGCTCCACAGGTGGACTAGAAACGGGGCAGTTCTTC.